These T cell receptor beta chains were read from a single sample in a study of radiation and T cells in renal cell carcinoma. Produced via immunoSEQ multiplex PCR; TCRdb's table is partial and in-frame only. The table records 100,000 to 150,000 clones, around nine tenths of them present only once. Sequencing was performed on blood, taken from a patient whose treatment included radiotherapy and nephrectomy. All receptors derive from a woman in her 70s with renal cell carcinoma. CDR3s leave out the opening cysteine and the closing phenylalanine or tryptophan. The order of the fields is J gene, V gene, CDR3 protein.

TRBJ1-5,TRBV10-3,AISDRGDNNQPQH
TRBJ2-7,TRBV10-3,AISEGNYEQY
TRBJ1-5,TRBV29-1,SVLRGQGAFSPQH
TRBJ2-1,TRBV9,ASSVGGGAGDYNEQF
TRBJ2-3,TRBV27,ASSYLGTDTQY
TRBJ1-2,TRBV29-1,SVGQGASYGYT
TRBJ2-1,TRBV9,ASSVTASGHYNEQF
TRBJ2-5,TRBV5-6,ASSGPQGPETQY
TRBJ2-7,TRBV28,ASSGPRYEQY
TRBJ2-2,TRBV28,ASSTGGSGELF
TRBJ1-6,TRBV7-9,ASRGGRTGEDSPLH
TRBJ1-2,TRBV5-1,ASSLGEDYGYT
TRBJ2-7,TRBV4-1,ASREFDRSYEQY
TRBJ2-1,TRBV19,ASSIVRLSEQF
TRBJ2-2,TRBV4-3,ASSQEFAGQGNTGELF
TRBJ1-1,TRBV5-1,ASSSPTGRGTEAF
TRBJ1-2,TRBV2,ASSDYGQARGYT
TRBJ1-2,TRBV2,ASSSYDRVLTDGYT
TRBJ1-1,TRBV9,ASSVEGSVTEAF
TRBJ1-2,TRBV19,ASKDRANYGYT